This T cell receptor beta chain was sequenced for a study of shared clonotypes between healthy human individuals (dated by TCRdb to the early 2020s). With regard to the full study: The cohort included three men and a couple of women between 18 and 49 years of age. Per donor, three plates each were used for CD4 naive and CD4 memory, two for CD8 naive, and one for CD8 memory. Blood TCR repertoires of 5 or 6 healthy adults were deeply sequenced to estimate repertoire size and the extent of clonotype sharing between individuals. To increase sequencing depth and limit assay-specific biases, TCR repertoire library preparation and sequencing were carried out by different laboratories using diverse techniques. Between about 0.94 and 10 billion PBMCs per donor were obtained by leukapheresis. Here is what the overall study found, with its caveats: Naive subsets generally had larger estimated clonotype richness than memory subsets did. Compared with non-shared clonotypes, clonotypes shared by all four sorted-subset donors had higher generation probabilities. Only blood was sampled, and tissue TCR repertoires likely differ from those in blood. Sharing across several donors was observed for roughly 5% of naive CD4, less than 4% of naive CD8, about 2.3% of memory CD4, and over 0.3% of memory CD8 clonotypes. Pairwise subsampling led to the expectation that sequencing depth would affect the degree of clonotype sharing among donors. Incomplete sequencing was indicated by rarefaction of sorted-subset datasets, despite the large sequencing depth. Because the study included a small number of donors, the genetic and exposure-history diversity represented was limited.

The germline V gene specifies MNHNS as CDR1 and SASEGT as CDR2. V is reduced by 7 bases and J by 3 bases, leaving a spacing of 12 bases between them. The cysteine opens and the phenylalanine closes a CDR3 of 14 amino acids. CDR3 DNA is the only sequence kept; it has 42 bases, read in frame from the first base. TCR CDR3 regions were amplified from genomic DNA by multiplex PCR using the deep immunoSEQ assay. Extracted genomic DNA from each cell subset was distributed evenly across all wells of several immunoSEQ 96-well plates, and each plate was treated as a replicate. For sorted subsets, around 0.2 ug of genomic DNA, equivalent to 25,000 to 30,000 T cell genomes, went into each replicate PCR. Purified libraries were quantified with a Qubit 3.0 fluorometer, sized on a Bioanalyzer 2100, and re-quantified with the KAPA Library Quantification kit. Every immunoSEQ 96-well plate was sequenced on a separate single-read 150-cycle Illumina NextSeq 550 flow cell. Under the source paper's analysis protocol: Because the immunoSEQ output held only junctional sequences and lacked quality scores, the filtering could not match the filtering applied to full-length reads. To assign V/J genes and CDR3, sequences were annotated against IMGT germline references using PyIR, a Python wrapper for IgBLAST v1.9. Any read was removed if the V/J assignment was weak (E-value above 1e-6), the CDR3 was missing, or the read contained stop codons, out-of-frame junctions, or ambiguous translated residues. V3J clonotypes were defined by identical inferred V gene, J gene, and CDR3 amino acid sequence. The percentage overlap between two repertoires was calculated by dividing the number of shared unique clonotypes by the size of the smaller repertoire. RTK rarefaction, the Chao1 estimator, and Recon v2.1 estimates of unobserved clonotypes were used to assess repertoire richness. OLGA was used to compute generation probabilities for all TCRbeta clonotypes that the gDNA method yielded from a handful of donors. Entries here come from immuneACCESS through TCRdb and include only in-frame sequences with V and J called. Some clones fail to appear in such tables; in the studies checked, an unresolved V gene covers under half of the shortfall, and the cause of the remainder is unknown. The V and J calls and clone size are taken from that table; D and trimming were inferred from the DNA. This sample comprises about 180,000 clones, just under 95% of them detected only once. The ten biggest clones cover more than 0.06% of the sample.

To note about this clone: Its antigen is not yet known. It has no much larger one-base neighbor in the sample; base qualities were not kept.

The donors were healthy, HIV-negative adults who had no recently reported acute infections or vaccinations. Every donor was a Caucasian adult living in Nashville, Tennessee, USA. Magnetic negative selection was used to enrich CD4+ T cells, after which naive cells were positively selected on CD45RA and the negative fraction became the memory subset. Blood was collected by leukapheresis, and PBMCs were isolated by Ficoll-Histopaque density gradient centrifugation and then cryopreserved in liquid nitrogen vapor phase. Analytical flow cytometry was used to check the purity and quantity of every magnetically sorted T cell population. From each sorted fraction, genomic DNA was isolated and quantified by UV absorbance on a Nanodrop 2000c.

The source material was naive CD4+ T cells sorted from blood. The intended sense of this specimen's cell subset or site label: CD45RA+ positively selected. The clonotype originates from a woman between 25 and 40 years old in good health. The chain couples TRBV6-1 to TRBJ2-2, with no confidently assigned D gene. CDR3 reads: CASTSGGDTGELFF. The DNA sequence reads TGTGCCAGCACCTCCGGTGGAGACACCGGGGAGCTGTTTTTT.